The clone carrying this TCR beta chain appeared once. The sample comes from a study of blood T cell repertoires in COVID-19. Germline V gives CDR1 MGHRA, CDR2 YSYEKL. The CDR3 has 14 amino acids. Germline trimming cut 4 bases from V and 9 bases from J; bases unmatched to any gene: 7. Per the study methods: The assay estimated nucleated cells by amplifying reference gene primers. The protocol was immunoSEQ multiplex PCR, while the TCRdb copy is restricted to in-frame clones and leaves out a portion. The V and J calls and the clone size are those of that table, but D and trimming were determined from the DNA. Of 400,000 to 450,000 clones in the sample, about 90% were seen once. Participant-given clinical history determined each cohort assignment. Recovery meant two consecutive negative NP/OP PCR tests, professional clearance, or resolved symptoms.

This sequence originates from a man between 18 and 29 years old who had recovered from COVID-19. What was sequenced was PBMCs or T cells enriched from blood (not recorded which). The chain links TRBV4-1 to TRBJ1-3; 9 bases fit TRBD1. CDR3 nucleotide sequence: TGCGCCAGCAGCCCGGGACAGGGAGTGATCACCATATATTTT. Its protein is CASSPGQGVITIYF.